The 2 T cell receptor beta chains listed next were all sequenced from one sample in a study of CD8+CD57+ T cells in acquired aplastic anemia. Genomic DNA, the template, was used for profiling of the TCR beta VDJ and CDR3. TCRdb analysed the reads with MiXCR anew, one entry per CDR3 protein. The sample comprises about 180,000 distinct CDR3 sequences, 40% to 50% of which are singletons, and under 3% rests with the top ten. The sequenced sample was sorted CD4+, CD8+, or CD8+CD57+ T cells (not recorded which) from PBMCs. The receptors originated from a human donor in good health.

This sequence joins TRBV25-1 and TRBJ2-3; D is perhaps TRBD2 (6 bases). The CDR3 totals 16 residues. Germline CDR1 is MGHDK and CDR2 is SYGVNS. With 2 bases removed from V and 0 bases from J, the gap between germline ends came to 12 bases. CDR3 DNA sequence: TGTGCCAGCAGTGAAAGCGGGCCAGCTAGCACAGATACGCAGTATTTT. Translated, it gives CASSESGPASTDTQYF.

The chain is built from TRBV25-1 and TRBJ2-6; D ambiguous. Germline CDR1 and CDR2: MGHDK and SYGVNS. The CDR3 has 16 residues. V was shortened by 9 bases and J by 0 bases, with 15 bases between the two germline ends. The CDR3 spells CASRAQTGSGANVLTF. The DNA for the CDR3 is TGTGCCAGTAGAGCTCAAACTGGCTCTGGGGCCAACGTCCTGACTTTC.